Presented here are 12 T cell receptor beta chains from one specimen sequenced in a study of chemoradiotherapy in HPV16-positive cancers (dated by TCRdb to 2021 to 2024). Library preparation used the immunoSEQ multiplex PCR assay. The source is immuneACCESS, and TCRdb retained only in-frame sequences with V and J called. Part of the clones is not carried over; for the studies checked, unresolved V genes explain less than half of this, and the remainder is unexplained. Within this sample are just under 5,500 clones, with 86% of them counted one time only. The ten largest clones capture 2.4% of the sample. Sequenced material: tumor tissue, taken from a patient who underwent chemoradiotherapy. These receptors were collected from a human donor with HPV-associated anogenital cancer.

The count of this clone is one. The chain carries TRBV2 and TRBJ2-3; D gene ambiguous. Between the trimmed V and J ends, which lost 6 bases and 8 bases, there was a span of 12 bases. The CDR3 has 12 amino acids. The germline V gene has CDR1 SNHLY and CDR2 FYNNEI. CDR3 nucleotides: TGTGCCAGCAGCCTCGATCCGTTTACGCAGTATTTT. This sequence encodes CASSLDPFTQYF.

In DNA form, the CDR3 reads TGTGCCAGCAGTTTGGAGGGAGAGGGAGGCTACACCTTC. Translated, it gives CASSLEGEGGYTF. The chain joins TRBV27 to TRBJ1-2; D is unresolved. Trimming left V 3 bases short and J 8 bases short, with 13 bases between. The germline CDR1 and CDR2 sequences are MNHEY and SMNVEV (reference sequence). The CDR3 contains 13 residues.

The chain links TRBV30 to TRBJ1-1; D might be TRBD1 (5 bases). CDR3 length: 12 amino acids. V was shortened by 2 bases and J by 4 bases, with 8 bases between the two germline ends. Germline assignment: CDR1 GTSNPN and CDR2 SVGIG (reference sequence). CDR3 in DNA: TGTGCCTGGAGTCGACAGTTCACTGAAGCTTTCTTT. This translates into CAWSRQFTEAFF.

This chain links TRBV14 with TRBJ2-5; 8 nucleotides match TRBD2. The germline V gene has CDR1 SGHDN and CDR2 FVKESK. V was clipped by 4 bases and J by 4 bases; unmatched bases: 8. The CDR3 contains 15 residues. The CDR3 sequence: CASSRGVSGRETQYF. The CDR3 DNA sequence: TGTGCCAGCAGCCGAGGGGTGAGCGGGAGAGAGACCCAGTACTTC.

The J gene is TRBJ1-2, the V gene TRBV5-1; D ambiguous. The CDR3 runs to 14 residues. From germline, CDR1 is SGHRS and CDR2 YFSETQ. V lost 0 bases, J lost 3 bases, and 9 bases lay in between. This chain's CDR3 is CASSLAGQDYGYTF. The CDR3 bases are TGCGCCAGCAGCTTGGCCGGGCAAGACTATGGCTACACCTTC.

The rearrangement uses TRBV10-2 and TRBJ2-1; D is undetermined. There are 14 residues in the CDR3. Germline-derived CDR1 and CDR2 are WSHSY and SAAADI. Trimming stripped 3 bases from V and 0 bases from J, with 6 bases between. CDR3 sequence: CASSEGSSYNEQFF. Here the CDR3 DNA reads TGCGCCAGCAGTGAAGGCAGCTCCTACAATGAGCAGTTCTTC.

V is TRBV5-6 and J is TRBJ1-6, with D unclear. Per the germline V gene, CDR1 is SGHDT and CDR2 is YYEEEE. The CDR3 has 14 residues. Trimming left V 4 bases short and J 10 bases short, with 15 bases between. CDR3 in DNA: TGTGCCAGCAGCGATGGGCCGCGAGGATCACCCCTCCACTTT. Protein: CASSDGPRGSPLHF.

This chain joins TRBV5-1 and TRBJ2-5; 11 nucleotides align to TRBD1. Per the germline V gene, CDR1 is SGHRS and CDR2 is YFSETQ. V lost 4 bases, J lost 5 bases, and 7 bases stayed unmatched. The CDR3 contains 15 residues. CDR3 nucleotide sequence: TGCGCCAGCAGCCCTGGACAGGGGGCATGGGAGACCCAGTACTTC. Translated: CASSPGQGAWETQYF.

Only one count was recorded for this clone. This rearrangement joins TRBV5-4 to TRBJ1-4; D is uncertain. Trimming pared 2 bases from V and 0 bases from J, leaving 5 bases between. In germline, CDR1 is SGHNT, CDR2 YYREEE (reference sequence). The CDR3 has 14 residues. CDR3: CASSFGTTNEKLFF. The CDR3 bases are TGTGCCAGCAGCTTTGGGACAACTAATGAAAAACTGTTTTTT.

V and J are TRBV28 and TRBJ2-5; no firm D call. Germline CDR1 is MDHEN and CDR2 is SYDVKM. The CDR3 spans 12 residues. V was cut by 5 bases and J by 6 bases, with 10 bases left in between. CDR3 sequence reads: CASSPEVQTQYF. In nucleotides, the CDR3 is TGTGCCAGCAGTCCCGAGGTGCAGACCCAGTACTTC. Together with reference TRBV28 and TRBJ2-5, the CDR3 gives the full variable domain: DVKVTQSSRYLVKRTGEKVFLECVQDMDHENMFWYRQDPGLGLRLIYFSYDVKMKEKGDIPEGYSVSREKKERFSLILESASTNQTSMYLCASSPEVQTQYFGPGTRLLVL.

The rearrangement links TRBV4-1 to TRBJ2-3; D not certain. The CDR3 covers 13 residues. CDR1 MGHRA and CDR2 YSYEKL come from the germline V gene. Trimming took off 1 base at V and 6 bases at J, with 8 bases between the two ends. The CDR3 loop reads CASSQGYGDTQYF. DNA of the CDR3: TGCGCCAGCAGCCAAGGGTACGGGGATACGCAGTATTTT.

V and J are TRBV5-4 and TRBJ1-5; 8 bases match TRBD1. This CDR3 has 14 amino acids. Trimming removed 2 bases from V and 6 bases from J; junction bases left unmatched: 4. Per germline, CDR1 SGHNT and CDR2 YYREEE (reference sequence). CDR3 nucleotides: TGTGCCAGCAGCTTTGGACAGGGAAGTCAGCCCCAGCATTTT. It translates to CASSFGQGSQPQHF.